A selection of T cell receptor beta chains follows, all from one sample in a study of blood T cell repertoires in COVID-19. The assay was immunoSEQ multiplex PCR, and TCRdb's table has in-frame clones only and misses some. The table includes approximately 250,000 clones, more than 65% detected once. Specimen: peripheral blood. These receptors were collected from a man aged 40-49 years who had recovered from COVID-19. Both conserved end residues are part of each CDR3. The D gene is left open where the match is weak. Part of the rows lack a size; the others show once, few, many or a class for expanded clones.

size,D,J,V,DNA,CDR3
NA,NA,TRBJ2-7,TRBV6-2/TRBV6-3,TGTGCCAGCAGTTACGATACCGGGGGTCAGGACGAGCAGTACTTC,CASSYDTGGQDEQYF
NA,NA,TRBJ1-5,TRBV2,TGTGCCAGCAGTGAAAGACAGCCGGCCTTCAGCAATCAGCCCCAGCATTTT,CASSERQPAFSNQPQHF
NA,NA,TRBJ1-2,TRBV5-8,TGTGCCAGCAGCTTCGGTCGGAACTATGGCTACACCTTC,CASSFGRNYGYTF
many,TRBD1,TRBJ1-6,TRBV11-2,TGTGCCAGCAGTTATACAGGGGCTAATTCACCCCTCCACTTT,CASSYTGANSPLHF
NA,TRBD2,TRBJ2-7,TRBV19,TGTGCCAGTAGTATTAAGGGGACTAGCGGGGGTTACTCCTACGAGCAGTACTTC,CASSIKGTSGGYSYEQYF
NA,NA,TRBJ1-2,TRBV3-1/TRBV3-2,TGTGCCAGCAGCTCCGAGGCCTATGGCTACACCTTC,CASSSEAYGYTF
NA,NA,TRBJ2-7,TRBV14,TGTGCCAGCAGCCAAATTGGACATTACTACGAGCAGTACTTC,CASSQIGHYYEQYF
NA,NA,TRBJ2-6,TRBV3-1/TRBV3-2,TGTGCCACTCAGATGTCTGGGGCCAACGTCCTGACTTTC,CATQMSGANVLTF
NA,NA,TRBJ2-3,TRBV2,TGTGCCAGCAGGTCTCGTCCCACAGATACGCAGTATTTT,CASRSRPTDTQYF
NA,NA,TRBJ1-1,TRBV5-6,TGTGCCAGCAGCTTCGCTTACGGTAACACTGAAGCTTTCTTT,CASSFAYGNTEAFF
NA,TRBD2,TRBJ2-3,TRBV19,TGTGCCAGTAGCCCTACCGGGACTAGCGGAAACACAGATACGCAGTATTTT,CASSPTGTSGNTDTQYF
NA,NA,TRBJ2-7,TRBV6-5,TGTGCCAGCAGTCGGGGAACCCCCTACGAGCAGTACTTC,CASSRGTPYEQYF
NA,NA,TRBJ1-5,TRBV27,TGTGCCAGCAGTTTTGGGGCAAGCAATCAGCCCCAGCATTTT,CASSFGASNQPQHF
few,NA,TRBJ2-5,TRBV7-9,TGTGCCAGCAGCTCAACGTACAGGGAAGGCGAGACCCAGTACTTC,CASSSTYREGETQYF
NA,TRBD2,TRBJ2-7,TRBV5-6,TGTGCCAGCAGCCCTGGACTAGCCGAGCAGTACTTC,CASSPGLAEQYF
NA,TRBD1,TRBJ1-3,TRBV7-2,TGTGCCAGCAGCGGCCGACAGGGGGCGACGGGAAACACCATATATTTT,CASSGRQGATGNTIYF
NA,TRBD2,TRBJ2-1,TRBV28,TGTGCCAGCAGTCCCCCGGGACTAGGAGTCCATGAGCAGTTCTTC,CASSPPGLGVHEQFF
once,NA,TRBJ2-3,TRBV3-1/TRBV3-2,TGTGCCAGCAGCCAAGATCGGTTTCCAGACTGCAGCACAGATACGCAGTATTTT,CASSQDRFPDCSTDTQYF
NA,TRBD1,TRBJ1-2,TRBV3-1/TRBV3-2,TGTGCCAGCAGTCTAGGGACAGGAGCTAACTATGGCTACACCTTC,CASSLGTGANYGYTF
NA,TRBD1,TRBJ2-1,TRBV29-1,TGCAGCGTTACCCGACAGGGGTACTCCTACAATGAGCAGTTCTTC,CSVTRQGYSYNEQFF
few,TRBD1,TRBJ1-4,TRBV3-1/TRBV3-2,TGTGCCAGCAGCCCTAACCGACAGGGCACTAATGAAAAACTGTTTTTT,CASSPNRQGTNEKLFF
NA,NA,TRBJ1-3,TRBV6-2/TRBV6-3,TGTGCCAGCAGTTACCGGGGGACCCCCAAGAGGCACTCTGGAAACACCATATATTTT,CASSYRGTPKRHSGNTIYF
NA,TRBD2,TRBJ2-1,TRBV7-6,TGTGCCAGCAGCTTAAAGGCAGGGCTAGCGGGAGCGGAAGAGCAGTTCTTC,CASSLKAGLAGAEEQFF
NA,NA,TRBJ2-2,TRBV5-1,TGCGCCAGCAGCTCAACCGGGACTAACACCGGGGAGCTGTTTTTT,CASSSTGTNTGELFF
NA,TRBD2,TRBJ2-1,TRBV3-1/TRBV3-2,TGTGCCAGCAGCCCTAGCGGGACGAATGAGCAGTTCTTC,CASSPSGTNEQFF
NA,NA,TRBJ1-5,TRBV20-1,TGCAGTGCTAGTCGTTCCAGGTTCAACCAGCCCCAGCATTTT,CSASRSRFNQPQHF
NA,NA,TRBJ2-2,TRBV5-4,TGTGCCAGCAGCTTGGTCGGCAAGGGGCCGTTTAACGGGGAGCTGTTTTTT,CASSLVGKGPFNGELFF
NA,TRBD1,TRBJ1-1,TRBV5-4,TGTGCCAGCAGCACCGGACAGGGAGCCATGAACACTGAAGCTTTCTTT,CASSTGQGAMNTEAFF
NA,NA,TRBJ1-2,TRBV7-2,TGTGCCAGCAGCTTAGTCCGTCGGAACTATGGCTACACCTTC,CASSLVRRNYGYTF
NA,NA,TRBJ2-2,TRBV7-2,TGTGCCAGCAGCTCCGTTACCGGGGAGCTGTTTTTT,CASSSVTGELFF
NA,NA,TRBJ2-6,TRBV2,TGTGCCAGCAGTGAAGACAGCTCTGGGGCCAACGTCCTGACTTTC,CASSEDSSGANVLTF
NA,NA,TRBJ2-1,TRBV6-5,TGTGCCAGCACCCTCACAGGGACTACTGAGCAGTTCTTC,CASTLTGTTEQFF
NA,TRBD2,TRBJ2-3,TRBV9,TGTGCCAGCAGCCCAGTTGGGGACTACATCACAGATACGCAGTATTTT,CASSPVGDYITDTQYF
NA,TRBD2,TRBJ2-7,TRBV10-3,TGTGCCATCAGTGAGCCCGGACTAGCGGGAGGAGGTTACGAGCAGTACTTC,CAISEPGLAGGGYEQYF
NA,NA,TRBJ2-7,TRBV12-2,TGTGCAAGCCCGAGATGCAGGGGGACCCTCCATATCTCCTACGAGCAGTACTTC,CASPRCRGTLHISYEQYF
NA,NA,TRBJ2-6,TRBV9,TGTGCCAGCAGCGTAGGCGAGGGTTCCGGGGCCAACGTCCTGACTTTC,CASSVGEGSGANVLTF
NA,TRBD1,TRBJ1-1,TRBV25-1,TGTGCCAGCAGTGAGGGACAGGGAGGTACTGAAGCTTTCTTT,CASSEGQGGTEAFF
NA,NA,TRBJ2-2,TRBV19,TGTGCCAGTAGAACTAGCTGGGGCACCGGGGAGCTGTTTTTT,CASRTSWGTGELFF
NA,NA,TRBJ2-1,TRBV19,TGTGCCAGTATGGGAAAGGGGCCGAGCTCCTACAATGAGCAGTTCTTC,CASMGKGPSSYNEQFF
NA,TRBD1,TRBJ2-7,TRBV5-1,TGCGCCAGCAGCGCATCCGGGACAGGGAGGTACGAGCAGTACTTC,CASSASGTGRYEQYF